Listed here are 27 T cell receptor beta chains from one sample, sequenced in a study of response to subunit inactivated influenza vaccine. TCRdb reprocessed the RT-PCR reads via MiXCR and lists one record per CDR3 protein. The sample lists 530,000 or so distinct CDR3 sequences; over 9.5% were seen once. The sequenced sample was PBMCs from blood, obtained on the day of vaccination. These receptor sequences come from a man in his fifties who received an inactivated influenza vaccine.

This clonotype turned up a few times. V usage is TRBV7-2 and J usage is TRBJ2-3; D is uncertain. The CDR3 length is 14 residues. The germline V and J ends were trimmed by 5 bases and 6 bases, with 15 bases remaining between them. In germline, CDR1 is SGHTA, CDR2 FQGNSA. The CDR3 region has the DNA TGTGCCAGCAGCCTGTATAGTACGACCGATACGCAGTATTTT. This sequence encodes CASSLYSTTDTQYF.

The J gene is TRBJ2-1, the V gene TRBV4-3, with TRBD2 matching over 7 bases. The V segment lost 0 bases and the J segment 8 bases; nucleotides outside the gene matches: 4. The CDR3 is 14 residues long. Germline values: CDR1 LGHNA, CDR2 YSLEER. CDR3 residues: CASSQDGGGDEQFF. For the CDR3, the DNA is TGCGCCAGCAGCCAAGATGGGGGGGGTGATGAGCAGTTCTTC.

This clonotype was detected only a few times. The chain uses TRBV11-2 and TRBJ2-7; D is uncertain. Deletions cut 5 bases from V and 2 bases from J, with 19 bases between. CDR1 and CDR2 (germline): SGHAT, FQNNGV. The CDR3 runs to 16 residues. DNA for the CDR3: TGTGCCAGCAGCCCCAACCCAAGAGGAAATCCCTACGAGCAGTACTTC. It yields the protein CASSPNPRGNPYEQYF.

Only a few counts were recorded for this clonotype. This rearrangement joins TRBV6-4 to TRBJ2-2; tentative D call: TRBD2 (6 bases). The CDR3 contains 16 residues. Germline V CDR1 and CDR2: MRHNA, SNTAGT. Trimming left V 4 bases short and J 0 bases short, with 12 bases between. The CDR3 loop is CASSAGVAANTGELFF. CDR3 DNA: TGTGCCAGCAGTGCAGGAGTAGCGGCGAACACCGGGGAGCTGTTTTTT.

This clonotype was seen more than once but under ten times. The chain recombines TRBV12-3 or TRBV12-4 with TRBJ2-3; 7 nucleotides align to TRBD2. This CDR3 spans 16 amino acids. With 2 bases clipped from V and 2 bases from J, the junction kept 7 bases outside the gene matches. The CDR3 sequence is CASSLIREGYTDTQYF. CDR3 coding DNA: TGTGCCAGCAGTTTAATTAGGGAGGGGTACACAGATACGCAGTATTTT.

This clonotype was counted between two and nine times. The CDR3 is CATTPGTGTYEKLFF. CDR3 nucleotides: TGTGCCACCACCCCCGGGACCGGGACGTATGAAAAACTGTTTTTT. The J gene is TRBJ1-4, the V gene TRBV28; D possibly corresponds to TRBD1 (5 bases). Deletions cut 10 bases from V and 6 bases from J, with 21 bases between. The germline gives CDR1 MDHEN, CDR2 SYDVKM. CDR3 size: 15 residues. Complete variable domain (other parts from reference TRBV28 and TRBJ1-4): DVKVTQSSRYLVKRTGEKVFLECVQDMDHENMFWYRQDPGLGLRLIYFSYDVKMKEKGDIPEGYSVSREKKERFSLILESASTNQTSMYLCATTPGTGTYEKLFFGSGTQLSVL.

This clonotype was observed at least ten times. CDR3 bases: TGCGCCAGCAGCAGGAGCAGGGACCCCTACAATGAGCAGTTCTTC. Its translation is CASSRSRDPYNEQFF. The chain has TRBV4-3 and TRBJ2-1; D may be TRBD1 or TRBD2 (5 bases each). V was cut by 5 bases and J by 2 bases, with 13 bases left in between. CDR1 LGHNA and CDR2 YSLEER come from the germline V gene. The CDR3 sequence is 15 residues long.

CDR3 coding DNA: TGTGCCAGCAGCTCCGGGGAAAATCCGGGACACTACTACGAGCAGTACTTC. As protein: CASSSGENPGHYYEQYF. V and J are TRBV7-2 and TRBJ2-7; possibly TRBD1 for D (6 bases). CDR1 SGHTA and CDR2 FQGNSA come from the germline V gene. This CDR3 is 17 amino acids long. Trimming pared 4 bases from V and 3 bases from J, leaving 22 bases between.

The sample holds a few counts of this clonotype. The chain couples TRBV2 to TRBJ1-4, with a possible D match to TRBD1 (5 bases). The CDR3 runs to 14 residues. V was trimmed by 7 bases and J by 0 bases, leaving 9 bases between them. CDR1 and CDR2 (germline): SNHLY, FYNNEI. The CDR3 DNA follows: TGTGCCAGCAAACGGACAACAACTAATGAAAAACTGTTTTTT. Translation: CASKRTTTNEKLFF.

Only a few counts were recorded for this clonotype. Written as DNA, the CDR3 is TGTGCCAGCAGCCATCCGGTCACAGATACGCAGTATTTT. Translation gives CASSHPVTDTQYF. This chain connects TRBV3-1 to TRBJ2-3; D ambiguous. The CDR3 consists of 13 residues. The V gene's germline CDR1 is LGHDT and CDR2 YNNKEL (reference sequence). Trimming took off 3 bases at V and 2 bases at J, with 6 bases between the two ends.

The chain links TRBV15 to TRBJ2-3, with TRBD2 matching 7 bases. Germline CDR1 and CDR2: LNHNV and YYDKDF (reference sequence). This CDR3 has 15 residues. The junction had 10 bases not matched to a gene; V was cut back by 6 bases and J by 4 bases. The CDR3 coding sequence is TGTGCCACCAGTATCCGGGGGGAAGGATCAGATACGCAGTATTTT. As protein: CATSIRGEGSDTQYF.

V and J are TRBV19 and TRBJ2-1, with 7 bases lining up with TRBD2. V shed 7 bases, J shed 5 bases, and the junction held 11 bases outside the gene matches. CDR1 is LNHDA, CDR2 SQIVND, per germline (reference sequence). The CDR3 covers 15 residues. The CDR3 DNA is TGTGCCAGTAAGGATTTGCGGGAGTTCAACAATGAGCAGTTCTTC. Translation: CASKDLREFNNEQFF.

This clonotype has ten or more counts. This chain connects TRBV28 to TRBJ2-3, with D possibly matching TRBD2 (6 bases). Trimming cost V 6 bases and J 2 bases, with 12 bases left between them. CDR1 is MDHEN, CDR2 SYDVKM, per germline. This CDR3 is 14 amino acids long. The CDR3 DNA follows: TGTGCCAGCAGCCGGGGACTGGACACAGATACGCAGTATTTT. Translating gives CASSRGLDTDTQYF.

J is TRBJ2-1 and V is TRBV10-3; TRBD2 matches 9 bases. Germline V CDR1 and CDR2: ENHRY, SYGVKD. The V and J ends lost 2 bases and 12 bases, in that order; junction bases with no gene match: 17. This CDR3 contains 17 residues. The CDR3 sequence: CAISELPPGLANYGQFF. The CDR3 bases are TGTGCCATCAGTGAGCTCCCCCCGGGACTAGCTAACTACGGGCAGTTCTTC.

In DNA form, the CDR3 reads TGTGCCAGCAGCCCCCGGACAGGAAGACCCCAAGAGACCCAGTACTTC. It is translated as CASSPRTGRPQETQYF. V gene TRBV7-9 combines with J gene TRBJ2-5, with 7 nucleotides matching TRBD1. V lost 5 bases to trimming and J lost 1 base; unmatched junction nucleotides: 10. Per germline, CDR1 SEHNR and CDR2 FQNEAQ (reference sequence). The CDR3 has 16 amino acids.

This clonotype showed up just a few times. The chain uses TRBV10-3 and TRBJ2-3; D is perhaps TRBD2 (6 bases). Germline CDR1 is ENHRY and CDR2 is SYGVKD. The CDR3 spans 15 residues. Trimming pared 2 bases from V and 0 bases from J, leaving 9 bases between. CDR3 DNA: TGTGCCATCAGTGAGCCGACTAGTAGCACAGATACGCAGTATTTT. Translated, it gives CAISEPTSSTDTQYF.

Ten or more counts support this clonotype. The rearrangement links TRBV29-1 to TRBJ2-7; D is uncertain. This CDR3 spans 14 amino acids. Germline lookup yields CDR1 SQVTM and CDR2 ANQGSEA. V was clipped by 5 bases and J by 4 bases, with 18 bases between them. This CDR3 is CSVKVGPLRYEQYF. CDR3 DNA: TGCAGCGTTAAGGTCGGACCCCTCAGGTACGAGCAGTACTTC.

This clonotype appeared a few times. The CDR3 here is CASSPALTRGLGEQFF. Here the CDR3 DNA reads TGTGCCAGCTCACCAGCCCTGACGAGGGGGTTGGGTGAGCAGTTCTTC. V and J are TRBV18 and TRBJ2-1; a possible D gene is TRBD1 (6 bases). Germline V CDR1 and CDR2: KGHSH, LQKENI. Trimming shortened V by 2 bases and J by 9 bases, and 20 bases separated the two germline ends. The CDR3 is made up of 16 amino acids.

V and J are TRBV2 and TRBJ2-3; 10 bases fit TRBD1. J lost 5 bases, V lost 1 base, and 6 bases had no gene match. The CDR3 is made up of 16 amino acids. Germline values: CDR1 SNHLY, CDR2 FYNNEI. The CDR3 region is CASSEVGTGAGDTQYF. The DNA of the CDR3 is TGTGCCAGCAGTGAAGTAGGGACAGGGGCTGGAGATACGCAGTATTTT.

The DNA of the CDR3 is TGTGCCAGCAGTGAATTTGAAGAGCAGTTCTTC. This sequence encodes CASSEFEEQFF. The V gene is TRBV25-1, the J gene TRBJ2-1; D is uncertain. This CDR3 is built from 11 residues. Germline V gene data show CDR1 as MGHDK and CDR2 as SYGVNS. V gave up 1 base and J gave up 10 bases, with 5 bases separating them.

The chain combines TRBV7-3 with TRBJ2-3; TRBD2 matches at 7 bases. Unmatched junction bases numbered 12, after V lost 5 bases and J lost 7 bases. The CDR3 runs to 15 residues. Germline V CDR1 and CDR2: SGHTA, FQGTGA. The CDR3 loop is CASSPSGAQGNTQYF. The DNA of the CDR3 is TGTGCCAGCAGCCCGAGCGGGGCCCAAGGAAATACGCAGTATTTT.

This clonotype has more than one count but fewer than ten. The germline gene is not matched at one end of the junction; a read error may be the cause. The genes are TRBV7-9 and TRBJ2-5; no firm D call. The CDR3 is 9 residues long. Germline values: CDR1 SEHNR, CDR2 FQNEAQ (reference sequence). CDR3 DNA sequence: TGTGCCAGCGGCGGAGCCCCGGGCTTC. Translating it yields CASGGAPGF.

This clonotype was counted only a few times. The chain employs TRBV20-1 and TRBJ2-5; a possible D gene is TRBD2 (7 bases). The CDR3 contains 10 residues. The germline V gene has CDR1 DFQATT and CDR2 SNEGSKA (reference sequence). As DNA, the CDR3 is TGCACAACGGGGGGCGAGACCCAGTACTTC. Translated: CTTGGETQYF.

The V and J genes are TRBV6-5 and TRBJ2-5; 8 bases agree with TRBD2. The CDR3 is made up of 16 amino acids. Germline assignment: CDR1 MNHEY and CDR2 SVGAGI. V trimming: 2 bases; J trimming: 6 bases; junction bases outside the gene matches: 11. The CDR3 region is CASSYTTGTSLQTQYF. CDR3 coding DNA: TGTGCCAGCAGTTACACAACCGGGACTAGTTTACAGACCCAGTACTTC.

This clonotype was recorded many times. This rearrangement joins TRBV28 to TRBJ2-1; 11 positions match TRBD2. The junction had 6 bases not matched to a gene; V was cut back by 7 bases and J by 4 bases. In germline, CDR1 is MDHEN, CDR2 SYDVKM. The length of the CDR3 is 15 residues. The CDR3 DNA reads TGTGCCAGCATCCCCCCTAGCGGGAGGTACAATGAGCAGTTCTTC. This encodes CASIPPSGRYNEQFF.

Only a few counts were recorded for this clonotype. This chain links TRBV19 with TRBJ1-1; 9 nucleotides agree with TRBD1. This CDR3 is 16 amino acids long. V gave up 4 bases and J gave up 3 bases; unmatched junction bases: 9. CDR1 LNHDA and CDR2 SQIVND come from the germline V gene (reference sequence). The CDR3 DNA sequence: TGTGCCAGTAGTACCAATCCGAGGACAGGGGACACTGAAGCTTTCTTT. Protein: CASSTNPRTGDTEAFF.

Many counts were recorded for this clonotype. The V and J genes are TRBV12-3 or TRBV12-4 and TRBJ2-7; D is unclear. The CDR3 extends over 13 amino acids. V dropped 1 base and J dropped 3 bases, with 7 bases sitting between them. The DNA of the CDR3 is TGTGCCAGCAGTTTAGGCGGACGCTACGAGCAGTACTTC. Amino acid sequence: CASSLGGRYEQYF.